Listed here are 17 T cell receptor beta chains from one sample, sequenced in a study of siplizumab effects on memory and regulatory T cells. TCRdb's table, derived via immunoSEQ multiplex PCR, lists solely in-frame clones and lacks some. The repertoire consists of nearly 85,000 clones, with roughly 90% occurring once and the leading ten covering 1.5% to 1.7%. Sequencing was performed on Tregs sorted from blood. The receptors derive from a human donor in good health.

The J gene is TRBJ1-6, the V gene TRBV28; no clear D gene. The CDR3 consists of 11 residues. Trimming stripped 2 bases from V and 12 bases from J, with 5 bases between. CDR1 is MDHEN, CDR2 SYDVKM, per germline. CDR3: CASSLAGPLHF. CDR3 in DNA: TGTGCCAGCAGTTTAGCGGGACCCCTCCACTTT. The whole variable domain, remainder taken from reference TRBV28 and TRBJ1-6, is DVKVTQSSRYLVKRTGEKVFLECVQDMDHENMFWYRQDPGLGLRLIYFSYDVKMKEKGDIPEGYSVSREKKERFSLILESASTNQTSMYLCASSLAGPLHFGNGTRLTVT.

This chain uses TRBV13 with TRBJ1-1; D gene ambiguous. This CDR3 is built from 16 residues. Germline assignment: CDR1 PRHDT and CDR2 FYEKMQ (reference sequence). V lost 0 bases and J 3 bases, leaving 14 bases between the germline ends. The CDR3 region has the DNA TGTGCCAGCAGCTTAGGCCGTGGAGGGTGGTACACTGAAGCTTTCTTT. Encoded protein: CASSLGRGGWYTEAFF.

About this clone itself: Mismatch with germline at one junction end may stem from a read error. The genes are TRBV6-5 and TRBJ1-2; D uncertain. This CDR3 comprises 13 residues. CDR1 is MNHEY and CDR2 is SVGAGI in the germline V gene. This CDR3 is CASSSEVPYGYTF. In nucleotides, the CDR3 is TGCGCCAGCTCGTCAGAGGTTCCCTATGGCTACACCTTC.

The chain employs TRBV27 and TRBJ1-1; tentatively, D is TRBD1 (6 bases). The CDR3 contains 14 residues. In germline, CDR1 is MNHEY, CDR2 SMNVEV (reference sequence). V was shortened by 4 bases and J by 4 bases, with 13 bases between the two germline ends. CDR3 bases: TGTGCCAGCAGTTCTCCGCGGGGGGCCACTGAAGCTTTCTTT. This translates into CASSSPRGATEAFF.

The rearrangement uses TRBV5-6 and TRBJ2-3; 8 nucleotides agree with TRBD2. Germline lookup yields CDR1 SGHDT and CDR2 YYEEEE. This CDR3 region has 18 residues. V was clipped by 3 bases and J by 2 bases; unmatched bases: 14. The CDR3 protein is CASSSIAGRMSYTDTQYF. Written as DNA, the CDR3 is TGTGCCAGCAGCTCTATAGCGGGGCGAATGTCTTACACAGATACGCAGTATTTT.

The J gene is TRBJ1-5, the V gene TRBV5-1; 7 nucleotides align to TRBD1. Germline V gene sequence: CDR1 SGHRS, CDR2 YFSETQ. The CDR3 runs 16 residues. V shed 0 bases, J shed 4 bases, and the junction held 7 bases outside the gene matches. The CDR3 region has the DNA TGCGCCAGCAGCTTGGTAGGGGGCCTTGATAATCAGCCCCAGCATTTT. Its protein is CASSLVGGLDNQPQHF.

The chain uses TRBV10-3 and TRBJ2-3; possible D gene TRBD1, 6 bases. V was clipped by 11 bases and J by 2 bases, with 20 bases between them. Germline V lookup: CDR1 ENHRY, CDR2 SYGVKD. The CDR3 runs to 15 residues. CDR3 nucleotide sequence: TGTGCCTCACAGGGTCAACGGTCATACACAGATACGCAGTATTTT. It yields the protein CASQGQRSYTDTQYF.

V is TRBV29-1 and J is TRBJ2-3; D is perhaps TRBD2 (5 bases). CDR1 is SQVTM, CDR2 ANQGSEA, per germline. With 6 bases removed from V and 1 base from J, the gap between germline ends came to 5 bases. The CDR3 totals 11 residues. CDR3 sequence (DNA): TGCAGCGTCGGGGGCACAGATACGCAGTATTTT. It encodes CSVGGTDTQYF.

The chain recombines TRBV5-6 with TRBJ1-4; a possible D gene is TRBD1 (6 bases). Germline assignment: CDR1 SGHDT and CDR2 YYEEEE. With 3 bases removed from V and 6 bases from J, the gap between germline ends came to 9 bases. The CDR3 consists of 13 residues. CDR3 in DNA: TGTGCCAGCAGCTCGACAGGCGATGAAAAACTGTTTTTT. Protein product: CASSSTGDEKLFF.

J is TRBJ2-5 and V is TRBV7-7, with TRBD2 identical over 13 bases. The CDR3 sequence is 15 residues long. CDR1 is SSHAT, CDR2 FNYEAQ, per germline (reference sequence). Losses at the gene ends were 5 bases for V and 2 bases for J; bases not matched to a gene: 2. CDR3 protein: CASSPLAGGQETQYF. DNA of the CDR3: TGTGCCAGCAGCCCACTAGCGGGGGGGCAAGAGACCCAGTACTTC. Supplemented by reference TRBV7-7 and TRBJ2-5, the full variable domain reads GAGVSQSPRYKVTKRGQDVTLRCDPISSHATLYWYQQALGQGPEFLTYFNYEAQPDKSGLPSDRFSAERPEGSISTLTIQRTEQRDSAMYRCASSPLAGGQETQYFGPGTRLLVL.

The CDR3: CASSLTGEGYTF. Written as DNA, the CDR3 is TGTGCCAGCAGCCTGACAGGGGAAGGCTACACCTTC. The chain recombines TRBV5-6 with TRBJ1-2; 8 nucleotides line up with TRBD1. The CDR3 is 12 amino acids. Germline CDR1 and CDR2: SGHDT and YYEEEE. Trimming cost V 4 bases and J 8 bases; bases outside gene matches: 4.

This clone was picked up one time. The genes are TRBV6-5 and TRBJ1-6; D possibly corresponds to TRBD1 (6 bases). CDR3 size: 13 residues. Trimming cost V 9 bases and J 9 bases, with 15 bases left between them. Per the germline V gene, CDR1 is MNHEY and CDR2 is SVGAGI. The DNA of the CDR3 is TGTGCCAGTAAACCAGGGGAAAGTTCACCCCTCCACTTT. This gives the protein CASKPGESSPLHF.

This chain uses TRBV7-2 with TRBJ1-2, with D unresolved. CDR3 length: 14 amino acids. Germline V gene data show CDR1 as SGHTA and CDR2 as FQGNSA. V was cut by 5 bases and J by 1 base, with 11 bases left in between. DNA of the CDR3: TGTGCCAGCAGCCTTCGGGGAGATAACTATGGCTACACCTTC. As protein: CASSLRGDNYGYTF.

The V gene is TRBV5-1, the J gene TRBJ1-4; TRBD1 agrees at 12 bases. CDR1 is SGHRS, CDR2 YFSETQ, per germline. This CDR3 has 18 amino acids. Trimming removed 0 bases from V and 10 bases from J; junction bases left unmatched: 13. The CDR3 is CASSLAGGQGADKTKLFF. CDR3 nucleotide sequence: TGCGCCAGCAGCTTGGCTGGGGGACAGGGGGCCGATAAGACAAAACTGTTTTTT.

The chain recombines TRBV2 with TRBJ1-2; unclear D gene. The CDR3 covers 13 residues. The germline gives CDR1 SNHLY, CDR2 FYNNEI. Trimming pared 6 bases from V and 2 bases from J, leaving 10 bases between. CDR3 sequence (DNA): TGTGCCAGCAGGCAGACACCAAACTATGGCTACACCTTC. This sequence encodes CASRQTPNYGYTF.

V and J are TRBV2 and TRBJ1-4; D is uncertain. V was clipped by 4 bases and J by 0 bases, with 15 bases between them. The length of the CDR3 is 17 residues. From germline, CDR1 is SNHLY and CDR2 FYNNEI. This CDR3 is CASSVSLLDATNEKLFF. The CDR3 nucleotides are TGTGCCAGCAGTGTGTCGCTTCTAGACGCAACTAATGAAAAACTGTTTTTT.

This clone occurred once. V usage is TRBV28 and J usage is TRBJ2-3, with 12 bases fitting TRBD2. J lost 8 bases, V lost 6 bases, and 6 bases had no gene match. Per the germline V gene, CDR1 is MDHEN and CDR2 is SYDVKM. The CDR3 loop spans 14 amino acids. CDR3 region: CASRASGGAVTQYF. Written as DNA, the CDR3 is TGTGCCAGCAGGGCTAGCGGGGGGGCTGTTACGCAGTATTTT.